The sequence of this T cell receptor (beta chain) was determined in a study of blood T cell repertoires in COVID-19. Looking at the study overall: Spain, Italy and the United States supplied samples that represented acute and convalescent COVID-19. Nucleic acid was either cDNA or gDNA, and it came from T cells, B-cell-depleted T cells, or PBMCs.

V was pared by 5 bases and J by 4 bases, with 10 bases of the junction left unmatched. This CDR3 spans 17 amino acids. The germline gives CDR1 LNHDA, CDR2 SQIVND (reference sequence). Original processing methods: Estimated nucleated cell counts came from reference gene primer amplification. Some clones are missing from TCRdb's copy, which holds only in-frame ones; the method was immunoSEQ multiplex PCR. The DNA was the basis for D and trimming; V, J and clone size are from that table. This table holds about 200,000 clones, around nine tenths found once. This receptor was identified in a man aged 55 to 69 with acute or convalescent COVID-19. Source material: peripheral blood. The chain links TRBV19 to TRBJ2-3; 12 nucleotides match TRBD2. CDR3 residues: CASSLRTSGATADTQYF. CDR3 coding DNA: TGTGCCAGTAGTCTACGGACTAGCGGGGCGACCGCAGATACGCAGTATTTT.